The 20 T cell receptor beta chains listed next were all sequenced from one sample in a study of vaccination and CD4 T cells after COVID-19. Sequenced with the Oncomine TCR Beta short-read assay was DNA taken from cultured CD4+ T cells. TCRdb recomputed calls from the PCR reads with MiXCR, one row per CDR3 protein. In the table there are about 17,000 distinct CDR3 sequences, roughly three fifths of which are singletons. Treatment: approximately nine-day PBMC culture with coronavirus spike peptide pools or control peptides (ViraFEST assay). Their antigens are not known. The sequenced sample was CD4+ T cells from blood, cultured in vitro, obtained after SARS-CoV-2 vaccination. The receptors come from a human donor who had recovered from COVID-19.

This sequence joins TRBV7-7 and TRBJ1-6; no clear D gene. Per germline, CDR1 SSHAT and CDR2 FNYEAQ (reference sequence). Between the trimmed V and J ends, which lost 3 bases and 2 bases, there was a span of 14 bases. The CDR3 has 17 residues. As DNA, the CDR3 is TGTGCCAGCAGCTTCAGTGGCAGGAGAACCTATAATTCACCCCTCCACTTT. Translated: CASSFSGRRTYNSPLHF. The whole variable domain, filled in from reference TRBV7-7 and TRBJ1-6, reads GAGVSQSPRYKVTKRGQDVTLRCDPISSHATLYWYQQALGQGPEFLTYFNYEAQPDKSGLPSDRFSAERPEGSISTLTIQRTEQRDSAMYRCASSFSGRRTYNSPLHFGNGTRLTVT.

CDR3 in amino acids: CASSLVGGGATYTQYF. The CDR3 DNA reads TGTGCCAGCAGCTTGGTCGGTGGGGGGGCTACTTATACGCAGTATTTT. The chain employs TRBV5-6 and TRBJ2-3; D perhaps matches TRBD2 (7 bases). V lost 0 bases and J 7 bases, leaving 18 bases between the germline ends. The germline gives CDR1 SGHDT, CDR2 YYEEEE. This CDR3 comprises 16 residues.

The genes are TRBV27 and TRBJ2-5; D is uncertain. V was trimmed by 2 bases and J by 1 base, leaving 5 bases between them. CDR1 is MNHEY and CDR2 is SMNVEV in the germline V gene (reference sequence). The CDR3 totals 13 residues. The CDR3 bases are TGTGCCAGCAGTTTACCGCCCCAAGAGACCCAGTACTTC. Translation: CASSLPPQETQYF.

The chain couples TRBV2 to TRBJ1-4; maybe TRBD1 (5 bases). The CDR3 sequence is 12 residues long. Trimming took off 5 bases at V and 12 bases at J, with 13 bases between the two ends. CDR1 is SNHLY, CDR2 FYNNEI, per germline. DNA of the CDR3: TGTGCCAGCAGTCCCCGACAGAGGGAACTGTTTTTT. This translates into CASSPRQRELFF.

The table lists this clonotype with a few counts. The chain combines TRBV15 with TRBJ2-3; D is unresolved. This CDR3 has 13 residues. Trimming took off 4 bases at V and 2 bases at J, with 7 bases between the two ends. CDR1 and CDR2 from the germline V gene are LNHNV and YYDKDF (reference sequence). The CDR3 region is CATSNRLTDTQYF. As DNA, the CDR3 is TGTGCCACCAGCAACCGGCTCACAGATACGCAGTATTTT.

The chain joins TRBV19 to TRBJ2-2; 7 bases line up with TRBD1. CDR3 length: 16 amino acids. Germline CDR1 reads LNHDA; CDR2 reads SQIVND (reference sequence). The V segment lost 3 bases and the J segment 6 bases; nucleotides outside the gene matches: 10. The CDR3 reads CASSIRMGTGAGELFF. The CDR3 nucleotides read TGTGCCAGTAGTATTCGAATGGGAACAGGGGCCGGGGAGCTGTTTTTT.

This clonotype has more than one count but fewer than ten. The V call is TRBV27, the J call TRBJ2-1; D perhaps matches TRBD2 (6 bases). The CDR3 sequence is 17 residues long. Deletions cut 2 bases from V and 0 bases from J, with 14 bases between. Germline CDR1 MNHEY, CDR2 SMNVEV (reference sequence). The CDR3 DNA reads as TGTGCCAGCAGTTTAAGGCTAGCGAGCCGCTCCTACAATGAGCAGTTCTTC. Residues: CASSLRLASRSYNEQFF.

The V gene is TRBV5-5, the J gene TRBJ2-5, with D possibly matching TRBD2 (6 bases). The V gene lost 1 base and the J gene lost 4 bases, with 14 bases spanning the gap. This CDR3 contains 15 residues. Germline V gene sequence: CDR1 SGHKS, CDR2 YYEKEE (reference sequence). CDR3 sequence: CASSLIGEVRETQYF. Written as DNA, the CDR3 is TGTGCCAGCAGCTTGATCGGGGAGGTGCGAGAGACCCAGTACTTC.

The chain's CDR3 is CASSLGTSGDSYEQYF. The CDR3 nucleotides are TGCGCCAGCAGCTTGGGGACTAGCGGAGACTCCTACGAGCAGTACTTC. J is TRBJ2-7 and V is TRBV5-1, with 10 nucleotides matching TRBD2. The CDR3 consists of 16 residues. J was trimmed by 0 bases and V by 0 bases; bases with no gene match: 3. CDR1 is SGHRS and CDR2 is YFSETQ in the germline V gene.

The genes are TRBV12-3 or TRBV12-4 and TRBJ1-5; D is undetermined. Trimming shortened V by 3 bases and J by 4 bases, and 10 bases separated the two germline ends. The CDR3 is 14 amino acids. CDR3 nucleotide sequence: TGTGCCAGCAGTTTGGGCAGGCTTAATCAGCCCCAGCATTTT. The encoded protein is CASSLGRLNQPQHF.

This chain uses TRBV6-2 or TRBV6-3 with TRBJ2-7; no firm D call. Trimming took off 6 bases at V and 1 base at J, with 7 bases between the two ends. CDR1 is MNHEY and CDR2 is SVGEGT in the germline V gene. This CDR3 is 12 amino acids long. The CDR3 DNA follows: TGTGCCAGCAGGCACCATTCCTACGAGCAGTACTTC. It is translated as CASRHHSYEQYF.

The DNA for the CDR3 is TGCGCCAGCAGCCATTACCGGGATACAGATACGCAGTATTTT. This encodes CASSHYRDTDTQYF. The chain combines TRBV4-3 with TRBJ2-3; tentatively, D is TRBD2 (5 bases). Looked up from germline, CDR1 is LGHNA and CDR2 is YSLEER. The CDR3 runs to 14 residues. The ends were cut back, 3 bases at V and 3 bases at J, with 10 bases in the middle.

V is TRBV7-2 and J is TRBJ1-1, with 8 bases aligning to TRBD1. Germline assignment: CDR1 SGHTA and CDR2 FQGNSA. The trim removed 7 bases at V and 2 bases at J, leaving 6 bases unmatched. This CDR3 region has 14 residues. The DNA of the CDR3 is TGTGCCAGCACCGTGACAGGGGTCAACACTGAAGCTTTCTTT. Its translation: CASTVTGVNTEAFF.

This clonotype was recorded a few times. The chain recombines TRBV20-1 with TRBJ1-6; 8 nucleotides match TRBD1. The CDR3 covers 14 residues. V lost 1 base to trimming and J lost 8 bases; unmatched junction nucleotides: 4. Germline V gene lookup returns CDR1 DFQATT and CDR2 SNEGSKA (reference sequence). The CDR3 sequence is CSARGQGRDSPLHF. In DNA, the CDR3 is TGCAGTGCTAGAGGACAGGGGCGGGATTCACCCCTCCACTTT.

J is TRBJ1-5 and V is TRBV7-9; the D gene is possibly TRBD1 (6 bases). The CDR3 is made up of 14 amino acids. V was cut by 3 bases and J by 2 bases, with 8 bases left in between. Germline CDR1 SEHNR, CDR2 FQNEAQ (reference sequence). For the CDR3, the DNA is TGTGCCAGCAGCTTCGAGGGGGGCAATCAGCCCCAGCATTTT. Protein product: CASSFEGGNQPQHF.

This chain connects TRBV6-2 or TRBV6-3 to TRBJ2-5; 13 bases match TRBD2. Germline V gives CDR1 MNHEY, CDR2 SVGEGT. The length of the CDR3 is 17 residues. Trimming removed 5 bases from V and 1 base from J; junction bases left unmatched: 7. This CDR3 is CASSGRLAGGLQETQYF. CDR3 bases: TGTGCCAGCAGTGGTAGACTAGCGGGGGGCCTCCAAGAGACCCAGTACTTC.

The rearrangement links TRBV25-1 to TRBJ1-1; no reliable D call. This CDR3 has 14 amino acids. The ends were cut back, 4 bases at V and 0 bases at J, with 9 bases in the middle. In germline, CDR1 is MGHDK, CDR2 SYGVNS. The CDR3 is CASSVSGMNTEAFF. CDR3 DNA: TGTGCCAGCAGTGTCTCGGGAATGAACACTGAAGCTTTCTTT.

Note on this clonotype: At one boundary the junction diverges from the germline segment, which might be a read error. The chain recombines TRBV30 with TRBJ1-1; 7 nucleotides line up with TRBD1. This CDR3 region has 11 residues. The germline gives CDR1 GTSNPN, CDR2 SVGIG (reference sequence). The CDR3, as DNA: TGTGCCTGGAGTGTACGGGACAGTCCTCTCTTT. This codes for CAWSVRDSPLF.

The chain joins TRBV6-1 to TRBJ2-2; 7 bases align to TRBD2. CDR1 is MNHNS and CDR2 is SASEGT in the germline V gene. This CDR3 is built from 15 residues. V shed 6 bases and J 5 bases; nucleotides not matched to a gene: 9. The CDR3 nucleotides read TGTGCCAGCAGCTCAAGCGGGGTTGGGACCGGGGAGCTGTTTTTT. Protein product: CASSSSGVGTGELFF.

This clonotype has only a few counts. The genes are TRBV27 and TRBJ1-5; no firm D call. Looked up from germline, CDR1 is MNHEY and CDR2 is SMNVEV (reference sequence). The V gene lost 2 bases and the J gene lost 5 bases, with 10 bases spanning the gap. This CDR3 comprises 14 residues. DNA of the CDR3: TGTGCCAGCAGTTTAAACCGAGGAGATCAGCCCCAGCATTTT. Its protein product is CASSLNRGDQPQHF.